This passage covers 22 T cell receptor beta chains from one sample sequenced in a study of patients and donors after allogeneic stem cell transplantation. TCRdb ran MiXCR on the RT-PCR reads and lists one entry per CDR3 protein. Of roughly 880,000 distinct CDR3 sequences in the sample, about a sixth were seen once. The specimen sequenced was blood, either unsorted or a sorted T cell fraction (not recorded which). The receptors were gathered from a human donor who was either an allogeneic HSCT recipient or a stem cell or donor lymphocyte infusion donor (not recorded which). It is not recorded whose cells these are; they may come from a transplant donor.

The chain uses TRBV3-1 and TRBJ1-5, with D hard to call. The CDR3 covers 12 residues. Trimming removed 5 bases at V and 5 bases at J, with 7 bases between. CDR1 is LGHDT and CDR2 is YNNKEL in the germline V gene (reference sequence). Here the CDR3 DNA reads TGTGCCAGCAGCGACCGATATCAGCCCCAGCATTTT. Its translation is CASSDRYQPQHF. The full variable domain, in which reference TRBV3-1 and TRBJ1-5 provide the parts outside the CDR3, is DTAVSQTPKYLVTQMGNDKSIKCEQNLGHDTMYWYKQDSKKFLKIMFSYNNKELIINETVPNRFSPKSPDKAHLNLHINSLELGDSAVYFCASSDRYQPQHFGDGTRLSIL.

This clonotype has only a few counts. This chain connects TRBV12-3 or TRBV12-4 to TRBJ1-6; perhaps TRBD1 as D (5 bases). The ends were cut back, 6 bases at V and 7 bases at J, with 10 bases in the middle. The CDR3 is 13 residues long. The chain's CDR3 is CASRGRINSPLHF. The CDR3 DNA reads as TGTGCCAGCAGGGGACGGATCAATTCACCCCTCCACTTT.

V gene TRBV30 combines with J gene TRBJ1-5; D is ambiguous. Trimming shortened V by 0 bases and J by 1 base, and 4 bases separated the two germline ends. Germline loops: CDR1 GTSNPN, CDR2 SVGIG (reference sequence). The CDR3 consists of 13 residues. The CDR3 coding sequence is TGTGCCTGGAGTGTCGACAGCAATCAGCCCCAGCATTTT. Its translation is CAWSVDSNQPQHF.

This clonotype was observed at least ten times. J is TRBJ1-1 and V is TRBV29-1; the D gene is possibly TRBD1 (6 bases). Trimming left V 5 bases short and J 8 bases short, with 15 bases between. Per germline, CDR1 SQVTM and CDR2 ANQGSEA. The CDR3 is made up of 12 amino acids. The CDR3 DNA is TGCAGCGTTCATAGGGATAGGGGGGAAGCTTTCTTT. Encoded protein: CSVHRDRGEAFF.

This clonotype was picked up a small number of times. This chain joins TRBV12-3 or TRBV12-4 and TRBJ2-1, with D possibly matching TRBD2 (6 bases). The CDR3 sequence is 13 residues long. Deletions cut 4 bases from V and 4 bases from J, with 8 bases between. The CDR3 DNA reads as TGTGCCAGCAGTTCCCGGGAGTACAATGAGCAGTTCTTC. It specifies CASSSREYNEQFF.

This CDR3 reads CASSVRMTGAFGYTF. CDR3 nucleotides: TGTGCCAGCAGCGTACGTATGACAGGGGCTTTTGGCTACACCTTC. V and J are TRBV9 and TRBJ1-2, with 8 bases fitting TRBD1. The V gene end was trimmed by 1 base and the J gene end by 7 bases; junction bases not matched to a gene: 9. Germline V gene lookup returns CDR1 SGDLS and CDR2 YYNGEE. The CDR3 is 15 amino acids. The full variable domain, in which reference TRBV9 and TRBJ1-2 provide the parts outside the CDR3, is DSGVTQTPKHLITATGQRVTLRCSPRSGDLSVYWYQQSLDQGLQFLIQYYNGEERAKGNILERFSAQQFPDLHSELNLSSLELGDSALYFCASSVRMTGAFGYTFGSGTRLTVV.

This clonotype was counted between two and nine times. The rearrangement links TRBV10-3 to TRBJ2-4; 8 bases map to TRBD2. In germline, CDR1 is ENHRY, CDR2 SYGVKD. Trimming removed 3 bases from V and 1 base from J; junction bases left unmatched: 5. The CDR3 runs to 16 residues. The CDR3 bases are TGTGCCATCAGTGACCCTGGGACTAGGGCCAAAAACATTCAGTACTTC. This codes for CAISDPGTRAKNIQYF.

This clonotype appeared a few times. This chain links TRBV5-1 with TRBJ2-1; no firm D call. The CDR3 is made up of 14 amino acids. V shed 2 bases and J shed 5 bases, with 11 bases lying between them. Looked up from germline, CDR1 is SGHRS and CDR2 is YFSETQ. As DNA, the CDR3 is TGCGCCAGCAGCTTTGAGGACCCCGACAATGAGCAGTTCTTC. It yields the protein CASSFEDPDNEQFF.

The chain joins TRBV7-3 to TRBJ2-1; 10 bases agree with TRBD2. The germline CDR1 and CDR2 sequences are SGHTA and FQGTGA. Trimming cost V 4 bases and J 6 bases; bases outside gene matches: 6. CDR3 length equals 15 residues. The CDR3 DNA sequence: TGTGCCAGCAGCTCCGGGACTAGCGTTTTCAATGAGCAGTTCTTC. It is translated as CASSSGTSVFNEQFF.

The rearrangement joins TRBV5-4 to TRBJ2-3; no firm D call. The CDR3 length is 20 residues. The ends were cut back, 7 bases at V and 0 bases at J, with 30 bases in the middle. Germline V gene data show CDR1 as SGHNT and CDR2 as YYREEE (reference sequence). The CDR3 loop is CASRSSHTASLGTSTDTQYF. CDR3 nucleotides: TGTGCCAGCCGCTCCTCCCATACCGCTAGTCTCGGAACTAGCACAGATACGCAGTATTTT.

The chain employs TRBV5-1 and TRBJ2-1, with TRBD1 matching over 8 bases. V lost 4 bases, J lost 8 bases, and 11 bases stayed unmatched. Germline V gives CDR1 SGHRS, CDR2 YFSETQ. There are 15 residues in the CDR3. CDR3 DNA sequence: TGCGCCAGCAGCAGAAATCCGGACAGGGCCTATGAGCAGTTCTTC. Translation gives CASSRNPDRAYEQFF.

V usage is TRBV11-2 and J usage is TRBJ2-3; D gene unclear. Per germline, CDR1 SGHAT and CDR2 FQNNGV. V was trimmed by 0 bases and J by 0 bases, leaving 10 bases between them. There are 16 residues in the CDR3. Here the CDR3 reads CASSLDTVSSTDTQYF. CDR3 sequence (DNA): TGTGCCAGCAGCTTAGATACGGTATCTAGCACAGATACGCAGTATTTT.

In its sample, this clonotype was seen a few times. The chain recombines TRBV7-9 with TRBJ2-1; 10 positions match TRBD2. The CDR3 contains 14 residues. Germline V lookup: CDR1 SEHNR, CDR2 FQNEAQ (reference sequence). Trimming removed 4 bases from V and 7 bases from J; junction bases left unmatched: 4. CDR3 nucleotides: TGTGCCAGCAGCTCCAGCGGGAGGGTGAATGAGCAGTTCTTC. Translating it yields CASSSSGRVNEQFF.

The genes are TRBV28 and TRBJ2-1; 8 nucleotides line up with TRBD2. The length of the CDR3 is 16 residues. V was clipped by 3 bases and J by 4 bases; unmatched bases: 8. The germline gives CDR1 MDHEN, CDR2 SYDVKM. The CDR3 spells CASSFSTSGEYNEQFF. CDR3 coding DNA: TGTGCCAGCAGTTTCTCTACTAGCGGAGAATACAATGAGCAGTTCTTC.

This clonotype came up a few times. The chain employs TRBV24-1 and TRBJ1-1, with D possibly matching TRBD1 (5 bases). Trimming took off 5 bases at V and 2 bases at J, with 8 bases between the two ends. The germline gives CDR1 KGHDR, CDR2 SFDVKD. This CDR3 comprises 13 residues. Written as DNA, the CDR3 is TGTGCCACCAGTGGGGGCCGAAACACTGAAGCTTTCTTT. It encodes CATSGGRNTEAFF.

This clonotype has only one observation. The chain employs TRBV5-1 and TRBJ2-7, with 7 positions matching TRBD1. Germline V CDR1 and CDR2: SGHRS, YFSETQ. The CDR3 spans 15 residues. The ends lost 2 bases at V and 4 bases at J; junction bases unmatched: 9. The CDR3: CASSFLGQDSYEQYF. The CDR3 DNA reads TGCGCCAGCAGCTTCCTAGGACAGGATTCATACGAGCAGTACTTC.

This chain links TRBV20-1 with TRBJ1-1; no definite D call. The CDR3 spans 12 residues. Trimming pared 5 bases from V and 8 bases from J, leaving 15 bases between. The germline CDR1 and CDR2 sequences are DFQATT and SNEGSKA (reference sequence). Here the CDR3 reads CSARTPGVEAFF. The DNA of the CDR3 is TGCAGTGCTCGGACCCCTGGGGTCGAAGCTTTCTTT.

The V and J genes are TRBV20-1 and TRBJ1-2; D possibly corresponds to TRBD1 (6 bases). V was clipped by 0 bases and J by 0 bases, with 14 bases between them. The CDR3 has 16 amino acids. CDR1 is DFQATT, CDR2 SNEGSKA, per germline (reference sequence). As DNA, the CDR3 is TGCAGTGCTAGAGATTACCAGGGGACGGCTAACTATGGCTACACCTTC. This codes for CSARDYQGTANYGYTF.

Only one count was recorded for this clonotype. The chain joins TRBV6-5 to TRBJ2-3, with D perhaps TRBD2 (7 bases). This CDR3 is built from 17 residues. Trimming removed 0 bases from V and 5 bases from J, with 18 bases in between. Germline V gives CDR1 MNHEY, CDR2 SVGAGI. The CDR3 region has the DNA TGTGCCAGCAGTTACTCCAATGGCGGGGGACATAGAGATACGCAGTATTTT. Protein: CASSYSNGGGHRDTQYF.

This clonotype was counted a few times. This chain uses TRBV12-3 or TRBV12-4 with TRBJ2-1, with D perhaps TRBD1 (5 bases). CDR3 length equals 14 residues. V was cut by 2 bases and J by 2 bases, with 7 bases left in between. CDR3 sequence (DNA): TGTGCCAGCAGTTTAAGCAGGGCCTACAATGAGCAGTTCTTC. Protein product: CASSLSRAYNEQFF.

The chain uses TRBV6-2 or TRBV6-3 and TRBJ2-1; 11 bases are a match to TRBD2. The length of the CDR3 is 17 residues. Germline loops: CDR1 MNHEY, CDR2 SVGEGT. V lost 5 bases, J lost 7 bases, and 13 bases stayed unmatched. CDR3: CASSDWISGGALNEQFF. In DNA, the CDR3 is TGTGCCAGCAGTGATTGGATTAGCGGGGGGGCCTTGAATGAGCAGTTCTTC.

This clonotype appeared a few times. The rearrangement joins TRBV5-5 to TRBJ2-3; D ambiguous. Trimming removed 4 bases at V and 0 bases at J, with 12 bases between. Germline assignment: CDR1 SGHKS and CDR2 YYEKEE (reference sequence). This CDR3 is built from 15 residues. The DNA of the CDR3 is TGTGCCAGCAGCGCCGGGTGGGTAAGCACAGATACGCAGTATTTT. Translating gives CASSAGWVSTDTQYF.